Listed below are T cell receptor beta chains from one sample, sequenced in a study of blood T cells in healthy people across ages. In TCRdb, the 5' RACE reads were re-called with MiXCR into one record per CDR3 protein. The repertoire has around 800,000 distinct CDR3 sequences, 35% to 50% of them found once; the top ten carry 15% to 20%. Sequenced: blood. These receptors originate from an elderly man in good health. Each CDR3 is given with its conserved first and last residue. A D gene is named only where the DNA matches it firmly. Expanded clones are given a class, and other clones once, few, many or no size at all.

j_gene	v_gene	abundance	d_gene	CDR3aa	CDR3nt
TRBJ2-3	TRBV20-1	-	-	CSAREGHQRATTDTQYF	TGCAGTGCTAGAGAGGGACACCAGCGGGCAACCACAGATACGCAGTATTTT
TRBJ1-2	TRBV6-5	-	-	CASSYAVTHPYGYTF	TGTGCCAGCAGTTACGCCGTGACCCACCCCTATGGCTACACCTTC
TRBJ1-4	TRBV5-1	few	-	CASSPRDPLREKLFF	TGCGCCAGCAGCCCCCGGGACCCTTTACGCGAAAAACTGTTTTTT
TRBJ2-7	TRBV2	-	-	CASSSGLSRRGEQYF	TGTGCCAGCAGTTCGGGACTCTCCCGACGAGGAGAGCAGTACTTC
TRBJ2-1	TRBV4-2	once	-	CASSLGRGVAKDEQFF	TGTGCCAGCAGCCTTGGGAGAGGGGTAGCGAAGGATGAGCAGTTCTTC
TRBJ2-5	TRBV5-1	-	-	CASSSDEGQTQYF	TGCGCCAGCAGCTCGGATGAGGGCCAGACCCAGTACTTC
TRBJ2-1	TRBV15	-	TRBD2	CATSTTSGRYNEQFF	TGTGCCACCAGCACGACTAGCGGGAGATACAATGAGCAGTTCTTC
TRBJ1-5	TRBV12-3/TRBV12-4	-	TRBD1	CASSPQTGFEQPQHF	TGTGCCAGCAGTCCCCAGACAGGGTTTGAGCAGCCCCAGCATTTT
TRBJ2-5	TRBV11-1	few	TRBD2	CASSPRVAGEETQYF	TGTGCCAGCAGCCCCCGGGTAGCGGGAGAGGAGACCCAGTACTTC
TRBJ2-3	TRBV7-2	once	-	CVSSMQTRGTDTQYF	TGTGTCAGCAGCATGCAAACGCGCGGCACAGATACGCAGTATTTT
TRBJ1-1	TRBV4-1	-	TRBD1	CASSQGGQGGDTEAFF	TGCGCCAGCAGCCAAGGAGGACAGGGAGGTGACACTGAAGCTTTCTTT
TRBJ1-6	TRBV6-5	-	TRBD1	CASSYSGQGGSPLHF	TGTGCCAGCAGTTACTCGGGACAGGGTGGTTCACCCCTCCACTTT
TRBJ2-3	TRBV4-2	-	TRBD1	CASSRDRGPDTQYF	TGTGCCAGCAGTCGGGACAGGGGCCCAGATACGCAGTATTTT
TRBJ2-5	TRBV29-1	-	-	CSAVGPLGSHEQYF	TGCAGCGCCGTTGGCCCCTTAGGGTCTCATGAGCAGTACTTC
TRBJ2-5	TRBV7-9	-	-	CASSPPRTLGGETQYF	TGTGCCAGCAGCCCTCCCCGGACTTTGGGAGGAGAGACCCAGTACTTC
TRBJ2-7	TRBV5-6	-	TRBD1	CASSPGTGGDYYEQYF	TGTGCCAGCAGCCCCGGGACAGGGGGCGATTACTACGAGCAGTACTTC
TRBJ2-5	TRBV2	many	TRBD2	CASSLTSGGQETQYF	TGTGCCAGCAGCCTCACTAGCGGGGGTCAAGAGACCCAGTACTTC
TRBJ2-1	TRBV3-1	-	-	CASTPGGNNEQFF	TGTGCCAGCACCCCAGGGGGGAACAATGAGCAGTTCTTC
TRBJ2-5	TRBV5-1	-	TRBD1	CASSGDSQGTQYF	TGCGCCAGCAGCGGGGACAGCCAAGGGACCCAGTACTTC